Below are 29 T cell receptor beta chains sequenced from a single sample in a study of identifying expanded T cells in peripheral blood. The data were produced by immunoSEQ multiplex PCR, yet TCRdb's version contains in-frame clones alone and is incomplete. Seen here are approximately 90,000 clones, 70% to 90% observed once, and the top ten hold just under 4.5%. Sequencing input: blood. The receptor source for this set is a person aged 18 to 75 in good health.

The J gene is TRBJ1-3, the V gene TRBV5-1; D perhaps matches TRBD1 (5 bases). Trimming left V 1 base short and J 4 bases short, with 6 bases between. Germline assignment: CDR1 SGHRS and CDR2 YFSETQ. The CDR3 sequence is 13 residues long. The CDR3 DNA sequence: TGCGCCAGCAGCTTGCAGGGAGGAAACACCATATATTTT. Translation: CASSLQGGNTIYF.

The chain recombines TRBV10-3 with TRBJ1-2; D gene uncertain. Trimming left V 10 bases short and J 4 bases short, with 13 bases between. CDR1 ENHRY and CDR2 SYGVKD come from the germline V gene. The CDR3 has 12 amino acids. In DNA, the CDR3 is TGTGCCACCTCACAAGGGAGCTATGGCTACACCTTC. Translated: CATSQGSYGYTF.

The V and J genes are TRBV4-1 and TRBJ2-7; 8 bases are shared with TRBD1. The CDR3 covers 16 residues. J was trimmed by 4 bases and V by 6 bases; bases with no gene match: 14. Germline V gene data show CDR1 as MGHRA and CDR2 as YSYEKL. Here the CDR3 reads CASSRASTGDPYEQYF. For the CDR3, the DNA is TGCGCCAGCAGTCGAGCCTCGACAGGGGATCCTTACGAGCAGTACTTC.

The V call is TRBV1, the J call TRBJ2-7; the table's D call of TRBD1 was not tested on the DNA. TRBV1 is a pseudogene. This CDR3 is built from 16 residues. CDR3 nucleotide sequence: TGCACCAGCAGCTGGCAAGGGGAAACCAGCTCCTACGAGCAGTACTTC. Protein product: CTSSWQGETSSYEQYF.

This chain joins TRBV9 and TRBJ2-7; D is possibly TRBD2 (6 bases). Germline V gene lookup returns CDR1 SGDLS and CDR2 YYNGEE. The CDR3 contains 14 residues. V was cut by 0 bases and J by 3 bases, with 10 bases left in between. The CDR3 nucleotides read TGTGCCAGCAGCGTAGGGGTTAGCGGCTACGAGCAGTACTTC. Encoded protein: CASSVGVSGYEQYF.

The chain employs TRBV7-7 and TRBJ2-7; 9 bases match TRBD1. Losses at the gene ends were 3 bases for V and 6 bases for J; bases not matched to a gene: 9. Germline loops: CDR1 SSHAT, CDR2 FNYEAQ (reference sequence). The CDR3 is made up of 15 amino acids. The CDR3 loop reads CASSLQGQGVGEQYF. CDR3 nucleotide sequence: TGTGCCAGCAGCTTGCAGGGACAGGGTGTGGGCGAGCAGTACTTC.

The count of this clone is one. V gene TRBV29-1 combines with J gene TRBJ1-2; 9 bases line up with TRBD1. With 6 bases clipped from V and 7 bases from J, the junction kept 6 bases outside the gene matches. Germline V CDR1 and CDR2: SQVTM, ANQGSEA. The CDR3 length is 12 residues. Here the CDR3 reads CSVLRDRVGYTF. The DNA for the CDR3 is TGCAGCGTCCTCCGGGACAGGGTTGGCTACACCTTC.

On this clone itself: With only one base between it and a far larger clone, this is likely a read error. The genes are TRBV7-3 and TRBJ2-5, with D possibly being TRBD1 (5 bases). Trimming stripped 5 bases from V and 5 bases from J, with 6 bases between. Per germline, CDR1 SGHTA and CDR2 FQGTGA. This CDR3 has 11 amino acids. The CDR3 DNA is TGTGCCAGCAGCGCAGGGGAGACCCAGTACTTC. Translated, it gives CASSAGETQYF.

The V gene is TRBV7-2, the J gene TRBJ2-1; 13 bases match TRBD2. This CDR3 spans 16 amino acids. Per germline, CDR1 SGHTA and CDR2 FQGNSA. V lost 6 bases to trimming and J lost 6 bases; unmatched junction nucleotides: 8. CDR3 residues: CASSYTGTSGVNEQFF. The DNA of the CDR3 is TGTGCCAGCAGTTATACCGGGACTAGCGGGGTCAATGAGCAGTTCTTC.

The chain uses TRBV5-1 and TRBJ1-2; tentatively, D is TRBD1 (6 bases). Germline lookup yields CDR1 SGHRS and CDR2 YFSETQ. This CDR3 comprises 13 residues. The germline V and J ends were trimmed by 8 bases and 2 bases, with 13 bases remaining between them. CDR3 sequence: CASLGQPNYGYTF. The CDR3 DNA reads TGCGCCAGTCTAGGACAGCCGAACTATGGCTACACCTTC.

The gene calls are TRBV5-1 and TRBJ2-2; D gene ambiguous. Trimming shortened V by 2 bases and J by 1 base, and 6 bases separated the two germline ends. This CDR3 contains 14 residues. Germline values: CDR1 SGHRS, CDR2 YFSETQ. The CDR3 coding sequence is TGCGCCAGCAGCTTTCTGGAGAACACCGGGGAGCTGTTTTTT. Translating gives CASSFLENTGELFF.

This rearrangement joins TRBV4-3 to TRBJ1-3, with 9 bases fitting TRBD1. Unmatched junction bases numbered 6, after V lost 3 bases and J lost 6 bases. Germline CDR1 LGHNA, CDR2 YSLEER. This CDR3 has 15 residues. The CDR3 DNA sequence: TGCGCCAGCAGCCAGGGTGACAGGGGGACAAACACCATATATTTT. As protein: CASSQGDRGTNTIYF.

The gene calls are TRBV7-8 and TRBJ2-7; perhaps TRBD1 as D (5 bases). Germline lookup yields CDR1 SGHVS and CDR2 FQNEAQ. The CDR3 is 18 residues long. The germline V and J ends were trimmed by 3 bases and 6 bases, with 27 bases remaining between them. The CDR3 spells CASSFRSRVGGRFSEQYF. The CDR3 coding sequence is TGTGCCAGCAGCTTCCGGTCCAGGGTAGGCGGCCGTTTTAGCGAGCAGTACTTC.

The genes are TRBV6-1 and TRBJ1-1; D unresolved. Germline V lookup: CDR1 MNHNS, CDR2 SASEGT. The V end was cut by 2 bases, the J end by 4 bases, with 11 bases between. The CDR3 runs 14 residues. In nucleotides, the CDR3 is TGTGCCAGCAGTGAAAACGGCAGCCCCACTGAAGCTTTCTTT. Protein: CASSENGSPTEAFF.

This chain links TRBV4-3 with TRBJ1-2; D is unclear. The CDR3 has 15 amino acids. CDR1 LGHNA and CDR2 YSLEER come from the germline V gene. V was shortened by 4 bases and J by 0 bases, with 12 bases between the two germline ends. The CDR3 sequence: CASSLSPKPNYGYTF. The CDR3 DNA sequence: TGCGCCAGCAGCCTCAGCCCCAAACCTAACTATGGCTACACCTTC.

The chain is built from TRBV4-1 and TRBJ1-2; D unclear. Trimming took 1 base from V and 1 from J, leaving 13 bases between them. This CDR3 contains 16 residues. Germline CDR1 MGHRA, CDR2 YSYEKL. The DNA for the CDR3 is TGCGCCAGCAGCCAAGTCCCCGCGGATGTTAACTATGGCTACACCTTC. Its protein product is CASSQVPADVNYGYTF.

The V and J genes are TRBV30 and TRBJ1-1; D is undetermined. CDR3 length equals 13 residues. In germline, CDR1 is GTSNPN, CDR2 SVGIG (reference sequence). Trimming removed 0 bases at V and 4 bases at J, with 9 bases between. CDR3 in amino acids: CAWSVGSGTEAFF. CDR3 nucleotide sequence: TGTGCCTGGAGTGTAGGATCGGGCACTGAAGCTTTCTTT.

The chain employs TRBV12-5 and TRBJ2-1, with D tentatively TRBD1 (6 bases). Germline CDR1 reads LGHNT; CDR2 reads FRNRAP. The length of the CDR3 is 16 residues. V lost 0 bases and J lost 6, with 15 bases in between. The CDR3 sequence is CASGLVAAGVGNEQFF. The CDR3 DNA reads as TGTGCTAGTGGTTTGGTAGCGGCAGGGGTTGGCAATGAGCAGTTCTTC.

Of note for this clone: One junction end disagrees with the germline gene, perhaps due to a read error. The chain uses TRBV19 and TRBJ2-6; D call uncertain. Germline loops: CDR1 LNHDA, CDR2 SQIVND (reference sequence). The CDR3 is made up of 13 amino acids. The CDR3 DNA follows: TGTGCCAGTAGTTTCTCTTGGGCCAACGTCCTGACTTTC. This sequence encodes CASSFSWANVLTF.

The rearrangement links TRBV30 to TRBJ1-4; D call uncertain. Germline V gene data show CDR1 as GTSNPN and CDR2 as SVGIG (reference sequence). V lost 8 bases and J 8 bases, leaving 15 bases between the germline ends. The CDR3 has 12 residues. The CDR3 protein is CALQGNGEKLFF. The DNA of the CDR3 is TGTGCCCTGCAAGGGAACGGCGAAAAACTGTTTTTT.

This clone was found once. The rearrangement links TRBV2 to TRBJ1-5, with a tentative D call TRBD1 (6 bases). CDR3 length equals 13 residues. Trimming took 4 bases from V and 4 from J, leaving 8 bases between them. From germline, CDR1 is SNHLY and CDR2 FYNNEI. In nucleotides, the CDR3 is TGTGCCAGCAGTGTCACAGGGAATCAGCCCCAGCATTTT. This translates into CASSVTGNQPQHF.

The chain uses TRBV7-9 and TRBJ1-1; 10 nucleotides line up with TRBD1. The CDR3 consists of 16 residues. Germline trimming cut 0 bases from V and 3 bases from J; bases unmatched to any gene: 4. Germline V gene data show CDR1 as SEHNR and CDR2 as FQNEAQ (reference sequence). The CDR3 is CASSLATGGEDTEAFF. In DNA form, the CDR3 reads TGTGCCAGCAGCTTAGCGACAGGGGGCGAGGACACTGAAGCTTTCTTT.

The chain carries TRBV5-1 and TRBJ1-1; the match to TRBD1 covers 9 bases. The CDR3 is made up of 16 amino acids. With V trimmed by 7 bases and J by 4 bases, 14 bases remained unmatched. CDR1 and CDR2 (germline): SGHRS, YFSETQ. The CDR3 is CASSPRGQGLVTEAFF. The CDR3 nucleotides read TGCGCCAGCTCCCCCCGAGGACAGGGGTTGGTCACTGAAGCTTTCTTT.

This clone was detected only once. The gene calls are TRBV19 and TRBJ2-3, with D unresolved. The CDR3 totals 13 residues. Germline V lookup: CDR1 LNHDA, CDR2 SQIVND (reference sequence). The V and J ends lost 2 bases and 5 bases respectively, with 8 bases between them. The CDR3 sequence is CASSISPGDTQYF. CDR3 nucleotides: TGTGCCAGTAGTATAAGTCCAGGAGATACGCAGTATTTT.

V usage is TRBV2 and J usage is TRBJ2-7; TRBD1 or TRBD2 may be the D gene (5 bases each). Trimming removed 9 bases from V and 1 base from J, with 22 bases in between. The length of the CDR3 is 16 residues. CDR1 and CDR2 (germline): SNHLY, FYNNEI. In nucleotides, the CDR3 is TGTGCCAGTACTGATAGGGACCACATGACATCCTACGAGCAGTACTTC. Its translation: CASTDRDHMTSYEQYF.

The chain uses TRBV19 and TRBJ2-3, with D perhaps TRBD1 (5 bases). The germline CDR1 and CDR2 sequences are LNHDA and SQIVND (reference sequence). The V end was cut by 1 base, the J end by 4 bases, with 9 bases between. This CDR3 is 14 amino acids long. CDR3 sequence reads: CASSIGGRADTQYF. DNA of the CDR3: TGTGCCAGTAGTATAGGGGGCCGGGCAGATACGCAGTATTTT. Full variable domain (rest looked up from reference TRBV19 and TRBJ2-3): DGGITQSPKYLFRKEGQNVTLSCEQNLNHDAMYWYRQDPGQGLRLIYYSQIVNDFQKGDIAEGYSVSREKKESFPLTVTSAQKNPTAFYLCASSIGGRADTQYFGPGTRLTVL.

This chain uses TRBV29-1 with TRBJ1-2; possible D gene TRBD1, 6 bases. V shed 6 bases and J shed 8 bases, with 16 bases lying between them. The germline CDR1 and CDR2 sequences are SQVTM and ANQGSEA. This CDR3 is 12 amino acids long. In nucleotides, the CDR3 is TGCAGCGTAGCTGGACAGCCGACGGGCTACACCTTC. Its translation: CSVAGQPTGYTF.

The chain uses TRBV5-5 and TRBJ2-7; 9 bases match TRBD1. CDR1 is SGHKS and CDR2 is YYEKEE in the germline V gene (reference sequence). V gave up 2 bases and J gave up 2 bases; unmatched junction bases: 5. This CDR3 has 15 residues. The DNA for the CDR3 is TGTGCCAGCAGCTTACAGGGGGCCCCTACCTACGAGCAGTACTTC. Protein product: CASSLQGAPTYEQYF.

The V call is TRBV9, the J call TRBJ2-5, with D unresolved. Germline V gene data show CDR1 as SGDLS and CDR2 as YYNGEE. The CDR3 length is 14 residues. The V and J ends lost 4 bases and 4 bases respectively, with 14 bases between them. DNA of the CDR3: TGTGCCAGCAGCAAAGGACGGACCGGAGAGACCCAGTACTTC. Protein: CASSKGRTGETQYF.